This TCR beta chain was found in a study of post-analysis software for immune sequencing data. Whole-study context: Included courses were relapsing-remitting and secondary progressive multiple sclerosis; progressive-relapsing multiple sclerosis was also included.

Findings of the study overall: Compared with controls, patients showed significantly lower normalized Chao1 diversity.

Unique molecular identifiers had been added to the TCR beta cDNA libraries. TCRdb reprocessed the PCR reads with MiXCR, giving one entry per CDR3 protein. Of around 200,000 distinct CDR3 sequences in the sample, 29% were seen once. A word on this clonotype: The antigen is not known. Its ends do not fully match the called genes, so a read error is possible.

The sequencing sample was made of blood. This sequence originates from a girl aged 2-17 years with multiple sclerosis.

Written as DNA, the CDR3 is TGTTCCAGCAGCCCTGGAAACGGTGCTGAAGCTTTCTTT. It encodes CSSSPGNGAEAFF. The rearrangement links TRBV7-9 to TRBJ1-1; unclear D gene. Germline assignment: CDR1 SEHNR and CDR2 FQNEAQ (reference sequence). This CDR3 region has 13 residues. The full variable domain, rest sourced from reference TRBV7-9 and TRBJ1-1, is DTGVSQNPRHKITKRGQNVTFRCDPISEHNRLYWYRQTLGQGPEFLTYFQNEAQLEKSRLLSDRFSAERPKGSFSTLEIQRTEQGDSAMYLCSSSPGNGAEAFFGQGTRLTVV.